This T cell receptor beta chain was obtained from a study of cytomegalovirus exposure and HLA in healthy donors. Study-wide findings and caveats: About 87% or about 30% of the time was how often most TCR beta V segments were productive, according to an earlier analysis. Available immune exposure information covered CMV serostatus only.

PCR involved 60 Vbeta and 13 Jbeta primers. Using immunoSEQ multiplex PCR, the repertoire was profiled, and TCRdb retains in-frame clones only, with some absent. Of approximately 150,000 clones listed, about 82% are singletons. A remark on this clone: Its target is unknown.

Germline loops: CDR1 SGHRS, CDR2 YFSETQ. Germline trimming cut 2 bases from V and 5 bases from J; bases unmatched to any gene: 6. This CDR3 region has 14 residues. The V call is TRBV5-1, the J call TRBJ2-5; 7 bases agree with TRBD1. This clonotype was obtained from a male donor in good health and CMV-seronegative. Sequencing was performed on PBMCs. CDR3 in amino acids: CASSLGGRGETQYF. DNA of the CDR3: TGCGCCAGCAGCTTAGGGGGCAGGGGCGAGACCCAGTACTTC.